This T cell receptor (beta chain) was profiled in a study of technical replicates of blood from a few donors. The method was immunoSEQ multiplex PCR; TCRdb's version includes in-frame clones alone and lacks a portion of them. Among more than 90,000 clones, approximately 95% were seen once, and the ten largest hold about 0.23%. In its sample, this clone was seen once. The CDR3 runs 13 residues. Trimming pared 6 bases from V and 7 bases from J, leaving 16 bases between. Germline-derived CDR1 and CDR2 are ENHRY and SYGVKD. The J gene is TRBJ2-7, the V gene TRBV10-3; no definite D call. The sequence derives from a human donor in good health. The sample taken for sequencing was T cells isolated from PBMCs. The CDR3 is CAISPSPFVEQYF. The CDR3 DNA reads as TGTGCCATCAGCCCAAGCCCCTTTGTTGAGCAGTACTTC.